This TCR beta chain was captured in a study of blood T cell repertoires in COVID-19. Turning to the study itself: Some COVID-19 samples were acute and others convalescent; all came from the United States, Italy and Spain. Nucleic acid was either cDNA or gDNA, and it came from T cells, B-cell-depleted T cells, or PBMCs.

In the study's own analysis: Reference gene primer amplification gave nucleated cell count estimates. Repertoires were generated with immunoSEQ multiplex PCR, while TCRdb's copy carries only in-frame clones and drops some. The V and J calls and the clone size are those of that table, but D and trimming were determined from the DNA. The table lists about 100,000 clones, 80% to 85% of them singletons. With 6 bases removed from V and 2 bases from J, the gap between germline ends came to 8 bases. This CDR3 has 13 amino acids. CDR1 is LNHDA, CDR2 SQIVND, per germline (reference sequence). The TCR comes from a man in his 70s with acute or convalescent COVID-19. This chain connects TRBV19 to TRBJ1-5; D remains unclear. Sequencing input: peripheral blood. The CDR3 region is CASRWAGNQPQHF. CDR3 in DNA: TGTGCCAGTAGATGGGCAGGCAATCAGCCCCAGCATTTT.